This T cell receptor beta chain comes out of a study of cytomegalovirus exposure and HLA in healthy donors. Study-level information: Approximately 81% of 398 genotyped donors fell in the Caucasian-associated ancestry cluster.

The CDR3 runs 12 residues. Germline CDR1 is WNHNN and CDR2 is SYGVQD (reference sequence). With 3 bases removed from V and 2 bases from J, the gap between germline ends came to 5 bases. Primers for the PCR totalled 60 Vbeta and 13 Jbeta. The method was immunoSEQ multiplex PCR; TCRdb's version includes in-frame clones alone and lacks a portion of them. In the table there are roughly 120,000 clones, around 77% of which are singletons. Sequencing was done on a sample of PBMCs. The chain joins TRBV10-1 to TRBJ2-7, with D unclear. The source of this sequence is a man in his forties or fifties in good health and CMV-seropositive. CDR3 protein: CASSDIPYEQYF. The CDR3 DNA reads TGCGCCAGCAGTGACATTCCCTACGAGCAGTACTTC.